This TCR beta chain originates from a study of vaccination effects on CD4 cells after COVID-19. Whole-study results and caveats: The study found that only 1 of 255 vaccine-induced clones from healthy vaccinees cross-reacted with common cold coronaviruses.

The table came from immunoSEQ multiplex PCR; TCRdb's copy has only in-frame clones and leaves some out. Of tens of thousands of clones in the sample, under 85% were seen once. Before sequencing took place, the ViraFEST assay used viral peptide pools to expand antigen-specific CD4+ T cells. Isolation of CD4+ T cells took place after about ten days of culture. Nobody among the vaccine recipients had prior SARS-CoV-2 infection (nucleocapsid antibodies were negative). Culturing of a few million PBMC per well took place with approximately 10 IU/ml IL-2 and approximately 10 ug/ml peptides. Fresh IL-2-containing medium replaced half the medium on days 3 and 7. V was pared by 4 bases and J by 5 bases, with 17 bases between. Germline V lookup: CDR1 LNHDA, CDR2 SQIVND (reference sequence). This CDR3 is 15 amino acids long. To note about this clone: Its matching antigen is unknown.

This chain uses TRBV19 with TRBJ1-1; D perhaps matches TRBD1 (5 bases). The sequence was obtained from a human donor who received a COVID-19 vaccine. The material was CD4+ T cells from PBMCs cultured with HCoV-NL63 spike peptides, obtained before COVID-19 vaccination. CDR3 residues: CASSTQGFRSTEAFF. As DNA, the CDR3 is TGTGCCAGTAGTACCCAGGGTTTTCGAAGTACTGAAGCTTTCTTT.